One sample yielded the 12 T cell receptor beta chains listed below, sequenced in a study of blood T cell repertoires in COVID-19. Produced via immunoSEQ multiplex PCR; TCRdb's table is partial and in-frame only. This sample has 250,000 to 350,000 clones, with roughly 87% found just once. The sequencing input was peripheral blood. All receptors derive from a woman between 45 and 65 years old who had recovered from COVID-19.

DNA of the CDR3: TGTGCCTGGAGGCCAGCGGGGGGGCTCAACACCGGGGAGCTGTTTTTT. It is translated as CAWRPAGGLNTGELFF. The chain carries TRBV30 and TRBJ2-2; 10 bases are shared with TRBD2. This CDR3 contains 16 residues. V shed 3 bases and J 2 bases; nucleotides not matched to a gene: 6. CDR1 and CDR2 from the germline V gene are GTSNPN and SVGIG (reference sequence).

As for this clone: A junction end diverges from the germline sequence, so it may reflect a read error. The chain has TRBV7-3 and TRBJ1-1, with D maybe TRBD1 (5 bases). The CDR3 length is 14 residues. Germline V lookup: CDR1 SGHTA, CDR2 FQGTGA. CDR3 sequence: CASSLTGRGTEAFF. The CDR3, as DNA: TGTGCCAGCAGCCTAACAGGAAGGGGAACTGAAGCTTTCTTT. Looking up the rest from reference TRBV7-3 and TRBJ1-1 gives the full variable domain: GAGVSQTPSNKVTEKGKYVELRCDPISGHTALYWYRQSLGQGPEFLIYFQGTGAADDSGLPNDRFFAVRPEGSVSTLKIQRTERGDSAVYLCASSLTGRGTEAFFGQGTRLTVV.

V usage is TRBV7-9 and J usage is TRBJ2-5; possibly TRBD1 for D (5 bases). Germline loops: CDR1 SEHNR, CDR2 FQNEAQ (reference sequence). This CDR3 is 15 amino acids long. V dropped 5 bases and J dropped 0 bases, with 13 bases sitting between them. The CDR3, as DNA: TGTGCCAGCAGCCACCAGGACACATACCAAGAGACCCAGTACTTC. The encoded protein is CASSHQDTYQETQYF.

Note on this clone: One end of the junction varies from germline; a read error may be responsible. V usage is TRBV7-7 and J usage is TRBJ2-2, with D maybe TRBD2 (5 bases). The CDR3 loop spans 15 amino acids. Germline V gives CDR1 SSHAT, CDR2 FNYEAQ (reference sequence). DNA of the CDR3: TGTGCTAGCAGCCGGTCGGGGTTAAACACCGGGGAGCTGTTTTTT. Translated, it gives CASSRSGLNTGELFF.

The chain is built from TRBV12-3 or TRBV12-4 and TRBJ2-7; TRBD1 aligns across 8 bases. The CDR3 is 13 residues long. V shed 6 bases and J 2 bases; nucleotides not matched to a gene: 3. The CDR3 reads CASSRTGPYEQYF. CDR3 sequence (DNA): TGTGCCAGCAGCCGGACAGGGCCCTACGAGCAGTACTTC.

The V call is TRBV7-2, the J call TRBJ2-3; D not resolved. Germline CDR1 SGHTA, CDR2 FQGNSA. There are 17 residues in the CDR3. V lost 4 bases, J lost 1 base, and 18 bases lay in between. The CDR3 DNA reads TGTGCCAGCAGCTCCCTCCGCGGTCTAGTAGGCACAGATACGCAGTATTTT. Its protein is CASSSLRGLVGTDTQYF.

The chain carries TRBV28 and TRBJ2-2, with D possibly matching TRBD2 (6 bases). CDR3 length equals 14 residues. Trimming pared 7 bases from V and 1 base from J, leaving 10 bases between. Germline CDR1 is MDHEN and CDR2 is SYDVKM. CDR3 amino acids: CASMGGGNTGELFF. The DNA of the CDR3 is TGTGCCAGCATGGGGGGAGGGAACACCGGGGAGCTGTTTTTT. Full variable domain (missing parts from reference TRBV28 and TRBJ2-2): DVKVTQSSRYLVKRTGEKVFLECVQDMDHENMFWYRQDPGLGLRLIYFSYDVKMKEKGDIPEGYSVSREKKERFSLILESASTNQTSMYLCASMGGGNTGELFFGEGSRLTVL.

The CDR3 DNA reads TGTGCCAGCAGTGCCCTGGGGACAGACTATAATTCACCCCTCCACTTT. This gives the protein CASSALGTDYNSPLHF. V usage is TRBV6-6 and J usage is TRBJ1-6, with 7 bases aligning to TRBD1. With 5 bases clipped from V and 3 bases from J, the junction kept 7 bases outside the gene matches. Germline loops: CDR1 MNHNY, CDR2 SVGAGI (reference sequence). CDR3 length: 16 amino acids.

The chain is built from TRBV7-8 and TRBJ2-1, with 11 bases identical to TRBD1. Germline V gene lookup returns CDR1 SGHVS and CDR2 FQNEAQ. This CDR3 has 15 residues. V shed 5 bases and J 9 bases; nucleotides not matched to a gene: 9. In DNA, the CDR3 is TGTGCCAGCAGCATTATGGGGGACAGGGGGTTTGAGCAGTTCTTC. Amino acid sequence: CASSIMGDRGFEQFF.

The rearrangement links TRBV15 to TRBJ2-5, with 7 bases lining up with TRBD1. The length of the CDR3 is 15 residues. Germline CDR1 and CDR2: LNHNV and YYDKDF (reference sequence). The junction had 7 bases not matched to a gene; V was cut back by 0 bases and J by 6 bases. In DNA form, the CDR3 reads TGTGCCACCAGCAGAGATGAGGGGGCAAAAAAGACCCAGTACTTC. Amino acids: CATSRDEGAKKTQYF.

J is TRBJ1-1 and V is TRBV25-1, with 7 bases that match TRBD1. With V trimmed by 4 bases and J by 3 bases, 14 bases remained unmatched. The germline V gene encodes CDR1 MGHDK and CDR2 SYGVNS. The CDR3 loop spans 17 amino acids. CDR3 sequence (DNA): TGTGCCAGCAGTGCCCAACAGGGGCGATCCACTTACACTGAAGCTTTCTTT. Translated: CASSAQQGRSTYTEAFF.

V usage is TRBV4-2 and J usage is TRBJ1-1, with a tentative D call TRBD1 (5 bases). The germline V and J ends were trimmed by 0 bases and 8 bases, with 28 bases remaining between them. The germline gives CDR1 LGHNA, CDR2 YNFKEQ. The CDR3 contains 19 residues. CDR3: CASSQDNRWGGGSGLEAFF. CDR3 bases: TGTGCCAGCAGCCAAGATAATAGGTGGGGCGGGGGAAGTGGTCTGGAAGCTTTCTTT.